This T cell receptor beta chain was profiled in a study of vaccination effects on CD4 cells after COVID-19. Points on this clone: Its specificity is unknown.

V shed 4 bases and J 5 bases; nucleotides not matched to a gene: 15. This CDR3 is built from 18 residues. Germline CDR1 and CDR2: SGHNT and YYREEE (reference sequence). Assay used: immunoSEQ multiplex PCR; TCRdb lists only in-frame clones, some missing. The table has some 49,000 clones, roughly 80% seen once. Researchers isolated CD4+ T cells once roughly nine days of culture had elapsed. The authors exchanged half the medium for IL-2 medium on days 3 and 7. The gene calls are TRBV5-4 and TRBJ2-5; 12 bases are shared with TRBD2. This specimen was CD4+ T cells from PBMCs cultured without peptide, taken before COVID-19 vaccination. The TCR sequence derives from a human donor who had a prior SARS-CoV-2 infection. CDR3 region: CASSPSGRAFSPLETQYF. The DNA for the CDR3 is TGTGCCAGCAGCCCTAGCGGGAGGGCTTTTTCCCCTCTGGAGACCCAGTACTTC.